This T cell receptor (beta chain) appears in the sequencing data of a study of shared clonotypes between healthy human individuals. Broader study findings: Some clonotypes were shared by all four sorted-subset donors, while others were not shared. The non-shared ones had lower generation probabilities than the shared ones.

Germline CDR1 reads MNHEY; CDR2 reads SVGAGI. V was clipped by 6 bases and J by 7 bases; unmatched bases: 6. The CDR3 loop spans 13 amino acids. A single count supports this clone. The antigen is not known. Original analysis: There were no quality scores in the junction-only immunoSEQ sequences, so filtering differed. Using immunoSEQ multiplex PCR, the repertoire was profiled, and TCRdb retains in-frame clones only, with some absent. The DNA was the basis for D and trimming; V, J and clone size are from that table. The sample lists about 2 million clones, roughly 94% occurring once. CD4+ cells were split into CD45RA+ naive and CD45RA-negative memory subsets.

The origin of this receptor is a man younger than 35 in good health. The rearrangement joins TRBV6-5 to TRBJ2-7, with 10 nucleotides matching TRBD1. The sequencing sample was made of naive CD4+ T cells sorted from blood. The sample's subset: CD45RA+ positively selected. The CDR3 is CASRPGQGIEQYF. Here the CDR3 DNA reads TGTGCCAGCAGGCCGGGACAGGGGATTGAGCAGTACTTC.